The 9 T cell receptor beta chains below were found in one sample sequenced in a study of shared T cell receptors in the human thymus. TCRdb's copy holds only in-frame clones and misses some; the assay was immunoSEQ multiplex PCR. The sample consists of 650,000 to 950,000 clones, approximately 85% of them appearing once. These same records also appear under a second study, on human thymus T cells.

The sequenced sample consisted of thymocytes. The origin of the receptors is a girl under three years old with a congenital heart defect.

This clone was seen a single time. The chain employs TRBV6-5 and TRBJ1-4, with TRBD1 matching 7 bases. This CDR3 has 13 residues. From germline, CDR1 is MNHEY and CDR2 SVGAGI. V gave up 7 bases and J gave up 7 bases; unmatched junction bases: 6. The CDR3: CASKRQGGEKLFF. CDR3 bases: TGTGCCAGCAAAAGACAGGGAGGTGAAAAACTGTTTTTT.

The V call is TRBV5-1, the J call TRBJ2-1; 9 bases fit TRBD1. CDR3 size: 13 residues. Germline values: CDR1 SGHRS, CDR2 YFSETQ. Trimming at V came to 2 bases and at J to 9 bases, leaving 3 bases not matched to a gene. DNA for the CDR3: TGCGCCAGCAGCTTAACAGGGGGCAGTGAGCAGTTCTTC. Translating it yields CASSLTGGSEQFF.

The rearrangement joins TRBV5-5 to TRBJ1-1; unclear D gene. CDR1 is SGHKS, CDR2 YYEKEE, per germline (reference sequence). The V end was cut by 1 base, the J end by 8 bases, with 24 bases between. The CDR3 runs 17 residues. CDR3 nucleotides: TGTGCCAGCAGCTTGTCCTTTTCGGCTGGCGGACTAAACGAAGCTTTCTTT. Translating gives CASSLSFSAGGLNEAFF.

The chain has TRBV28 and TRBJ2-2; D possibly corresponds to TRBD1 (6 bases). CDR1 is MDHEN and CDR2 is SYDVKM in the germline V gene. V lost 8 bases and J 3 bases, leaving 16 bases between the germline ends. This CDR3 spans 15 amino acids. CDR3 loop: CASLGTKTYTGELFF. The CDR3 DNA is TGTGCCAGCCTCGGGACAAAGACTTACACCGGGGAGCTGTTTTTT.

The chain couples TRBV9 to TRBJ2-1; TRBD2 matches 12 bases. The germline CDR1 and CDR2 sequences are SGDLS and YYNGEE. The CDR3 contains 19 residues. V lost 0 bases to trimming and J lost 0 bases; unmatched junction nucleotides: 7. The CDR3 sequence is CASSVVSSGGASSYNEQFF. The DNA of the CDR3 is TGTGCCAGCAGCGTAGTTTCTAGCGGGGGGGCGAGCTCCTACAATGAGCAGTTCTTC.

V gene TRBV15 combines with J gene TRBJ1-6, with D possibly TRBD1 on 5 matching bases. The germline V and J ends were trimmed by 3 bases and 11 bases, with 17 bases remaining between them. Germline V lookup: CDR1 LNHNV, CDR2 YYDKDF (reference sequence). The CDR3 is 15 residues long. The CDR3 coding sequence is TGTGCCACCAGCAGCCCGGGACCGGGGGAGGCACCCCTCCACTTT. Its translation: CATSSPGPGEAPLHF.

DNA of the CDR3: TGTGCCAGCACCATGCGCGAGAGGAGCCGGAACACTGAAGCTTTCTTT. This encodes CASTMRERSRNTEAFF. The V call is TRBV28, the J call TRBJ1-1, with unresolved D. In germline, CDR1 is MDHEN, CDR2 SYDVKM. V was trimmed by 7 bases and J by 1 base, leaving 19 bases between them. The CDR3 totals 16 residues.

The rearrangement joins TRBV7-3 to TRBJ2-7, with D perhaps matching TRBD1 (6 bases). V was cut by 2 bases and J by 0 bases, with 14 bases left in between. The CDR3 sequence is 16 residues long. The germline V gene has CDR1 SGHTA and CDR2 FQGTGA. The CDR3 nucleotides are TGTGCCAGCAGCTTATACAGGACGGACAGCTCCTACGAGCAGTACTTC. Residues: CASSLYRTDSSYEQYF.

This chain links TRBV5-4 with TRBJ1-4; 9 nucleotides match TRBD1. CDR1 is SGHNT, CDR2 YYREEE, per germline (reference sequence). The V segment lost 4 bases and the J segment 4 bases; nucleotides outside the gene matches: 2. The CDR3 covers 14 residues. The CDR3 here is CASSPGQGNEKLFF. The CDR3 DNA reads TGTGCCAGCAGCCCGGGACAGGGTAATGAAAAACTGTTTTTT.